A single sample is the source of the 29 T cell receptor beta chains below, sequenced in a study of blood T cell repertoires in COVID-19 (dated by TCRdb to 2018 to 2020). Library prep was done by the immunoSEQ multiplex PCR assay. Sourced from immuneACCESS, this table was stored by TCRdb with only in-frame sequences that have V and J called. A share of the clones is absent; for the studies checked, an unresolved V gene accounts for under half, and the remainder has no known explanation. The sample table contains 270,000 or so clones; only one count was recorded for about 90% of them. The ten most abundant clones make up 2.1% of the sample. Material: peripheral blood. Receptors originate from a woman in her sixties with COVID-19, enrolled during active disease.

J is TRBJ1-2 and V is TRBV19, with 10 nucleotides matching TRBD1. The CDR3 spans 17 residues. CDR1 is LNHDA, CDR2 SQIVND, per germline (reference sequence). V was clipped by 3 bases and J by 5 bases; unmatched bases: 12. This CDR3 is CASSIAPGTGAEYGYTF. The CDR3 nucleotides read TGTGCCAGTAGTATCGCTCCCGGGACAGGGGCCGAATATGGCTACACCTTC.

V and J are TRBV7-7 and TRBJ2-1; D is unclear. V lost 1 base and J 0 bases, leaving 7 bases between the germline ends. CDR1 SSHAT and CDR2 FNYEAQ come from the germline V gene (reference sequence). The CDR3 has 15 residues. CDR3 sequence reads: CASSLEQSSYNEQFF. CDR3 coding DNA: TGTGCCAGCAGCTTAGAGCAAAGCTCCTACAATGAGCAGTTCTTC. Together with reference TRBV7-7 and TRBJ2-1, the CDR3 gives the full variable domain: GAGVSQSPRYKVTKRGQDVTLRCDPISSHATLYWYQQALGQGPEFLTYFNYEAQPDKSGLPSDRFSAERPEGSISTLTIQRTEQRDSAMYRCASSLEQSSYNEQFFGPGTRLTVL.

CDR3 nucleotide sequence: TGCGCCAGCAGCCCGGGACAGCCTAGCACAGATACGCAGTATTTT. Translated: CASSPGQPSTDTQYF. The chain carries TRBV5-1 and TRBJ2-3; 7 bases map to TRBD1. CDR3 length: 15 residues. After removal of 4 bases from V and 0 bases from J, the junction contained 5 bases not matched to a gene. Germline V lookup: CDR1 SGHRS, CDR2 YFSETQ.

This clone was recorded only once. The chain employs TRBV6-1 and TRBJ1-2, with D perhaps TRBD1 (6 bases). V lost 3 bases and J lost 3, with 11 bases in between. Germline CDR1 reads MNHNS; CDR2 reads SASEGT. The CDR3 is 14 amino acids. DNA of the CDR3: TGTGCCAGCAGTGAGGGGGCCCATTACTATGGCTACACCTTC. Translating it yields CASSEGAHYYGYTF.

The chain recombines TRBV30 with TRBJ1-6; 7 bases fit TRBD1. The CDR3 contains 14 residues. Germline lookup yields CDR1 GTSNPN and CDR2 SVGIG (reference sequence). The V and J ends lost 4 bases and 7 bases, in that order; junction bases with no gene match: 7. CDR3 bases: TGTGCCTGGATACTTACAGGGGCCAATTCACCCCTCCACTTT. This translates into CAWILTGANSPLHF.

The genes are TRBV12-1 and TRBJ1-5; the D call of TRBD1 is as the table states it, not checked on the DNA. TRBV12-1 is flagged as a pseudogene. The length of the CDR3 is 13 residues. The CDR3 coding sequence is TGTGCCAGCAGTTTTGACAGGGCTCAGCCCCAGCATTTT. This codes for CASSFDRAQPQHF.

The gene calls are TRBV6-5 and TRBJ1-6; 7 bases map to TRBD1. CDR1 and CDR2 (germline): MNHEY, SVGAGI. The V segment lost 6 bases and the J segment 8 bases; nucleotides outside the gene matches: 10. There are 15 residues in the CDR3. The CDR3 sequence: CASSLDRWLYSPLHF. CDR3 DNA: TGTGCCAGCAGCCTGGACAGGTGGTTGTATTCACCCCTCCACTTT.

The chain has TRBV15 and TRBJ2-1; no reliable D call. The CDR3 is 14 residues long. Germline V gene lookup returns CDR1 LNHNV and CDR2 YYDKDF (reference sequence). Deletions cut 5 bases from V and 5 bases from J, with 13 bases between. This CDR3 is CATSGAGYDNEQFF. CDR3 coding DNA: TGTGCCACCAGCGGAGCCGGGTACGACAATGAGCAGTTCTTC.

The V gene is TRBV21-1, the J gene TRBJ1-1. TRBV21-1 corresponds to a pseudogene. This CDR3 contains 15 residues. This chain's CDR3 is CASKQSGEGTIEAFF. The CDR3 DNA is TGTGCCAGCAAGCAAAGCGGGGAGGGGACAATTGAAGCTTTCTTT.

The rearrangement joins TRBV5-1 to TRBJ2-3, with TRBD1 as a possible D gene (6 bases). The CDR3 is 16 amino acids. Germline V lookup: CDR1 SGHRS, CDR2 YFSETQ. Trimming pared 0 bases from V and 0 bases from J, leaving 11 bases between. The chain's CDR3 is CASSLEDRPSTDTQYF. The CDR3 bases are TGCGCCAGCAGCTTGGAGGACAGACCTAGCACAGATACGCAGTATTTT. The full variable domain, in which reference TRBV5-1 and TRBJ2-3 provide the parts outside the CDR3, is KAGVTQTPRYLIKTRGQQVTLSCSPISGHRSVSWYQQTPGQGLQFLFEYFSETQRNKGNFPGRFSGRQFSNSRSEMNVSTLELGDSALYLCASSLEDRPSTDTQYFGPGTRLTVL.

This rearrangement joins TRBV7-8 to TRBJ1-4; D perhaps matches TRBD1 (5 bases). V was trimmed by 5 bases and J by 2 bases, leaving 12 bases between them. The CDR3 spans 15 residues. Germline loops: CDR1 SGHVS, CDR2 FQNEAQ. DNA for the CDR3: TGTGCCAGCAGCCTCAGAAGGGGTACTAATGAAAAACTGTTTTTT. It specifies CASSLRRGTNEKLFF.

The rearrangement links TRBV9 to TRBJ1-2; possible D gene TRBD1, 6 bases. This CDR3 has 13 residues. Trimming pared 5 bases from V and 3 bases from J, leaving 11 bases between. The germline gives CDR1 SGDLS, CDR2 YYNGEE. CDR3 amino acids: CASSEGTHYGYTF. CDR3 nucleotides: TGTGCCAGCAGTGAAGGGACACACTATGGCTACACCTTC.

CDR3 in DNA: TGTGCCAGCAGCTTAACTAGCGGGGCCTTAGCCAAAAACATTCAGTACTTC. This translates into CASSLTSGALAKNIQYF. This chain links TRBV7-2 with TRBJ2-4, with 10 bases fitting TRBD2. CDR3 length: 17 residues. Germline CDR1 SGHTA, CDR2 FQGNSA. The V and J ends lost 2 bases and 0 bases, in that order; junction bases with no gene match: 4.

The chain couples TRBV7-2 to TRBJ1-1; D remains ambiguous. CDR3 length: 12 residues. The V and J ends lost 3 bases and 2 bases respectively, with 4 bases between them. The germline gives CDR1 SGHTA, CDR2 FQGNSA. CDR3 sequence (DNA): TGTGCCAGCAGCTTGACAAACACTGAAGCTTTCTTT. Its translation: CASSLTNTEAFF.

J is TRBJ2-3 and V is TRBV20-1; 9 bases are shared with TRBD2. Germline V lookup: CDR1 DFQATT, CDR2 SNEGSKA (reference sequence). Trimming took 3 bases from V and 0 from J; bases not matched to a gene: 19. CDR3 length: 20 amino acids. This chain's CDR3 is CSASPVAGGGAGDSTDTQYF. The CDR3 coding sequence is TGCAGTGCTAGTCCGGTGGCTGGCGGGGGGGCTGGGGATAGCACAGATACGCAGTATTTT.

The chain recombines TRBV3-1 (or the pseudogene TRBV3-2) with TRBJ1-1; 8 nucleotides match TRBD1. V gave up 1 base and J gave up 4 bases; unmatched junction bases: 8. Germline CDR1 and CDR2: LGHDT and YNNKEL (reference sequence). CDR3 length: 16 residues. CDR3 protein: CASSQVRDRMATEAFF. CDR3 bases: TGTGCCAGCAGCCAAGTGAGGGACAGGATGGCCACTGAAGCTTTCTTT.

This chain joins TRBV2 and TRBJ1-2; D remains ambiguous. The CDR3 spans 12 residues. V was pared by 9 bases and J by 2 bases, with 10 bases between. Germline V CDR1 and CDR2: SNHLY, FYNNEI. CDR3 in DNA: TGTGCCAGTGACACTAGAAACTATGGCTACACCTTC. Residues: CASDTRNYGYTF.

The chain links TRBV5-6 to TRBJ2-3, with a tentative D call TRBD2 (6 bases). Germline CDR1 reads SGHDT; CDR2 reads YYEEEE. This CDR3 contains 16 residues. V was shortened by 1 base and J by 8 bases, with 20 bases between the two germline ends. CDR3 protein: CASSLLGPRSGGTQYF. The DNA for the CDR3 is TGTGCCAGCAGCTTGCTGGGTCCCCGATCCGGGGGTACGCAGTATTTT.

This chain links TRBV7-2 with TRBJ1-2, with TRBD1 matching 7 bases. Germline CDR1 reads SGHTA; CDR2 reads FQGNSA. The ends lost 5 bases at V and 3 bases at J; junction bases unmatched: 6. This CDR3 contains 14 residues. The DNA for the CDR3 is TGTGCCAGCAGCGTCCAGGGGGTCGACTATGGCTACACCTTC. Translation gives CASSVQGVDYGYTF.

This rearrangement joins TRBV27 to TRBJ2-7, with D perhaps matching TRBD1 (6 bases). CDR1 is MNHEY, CDR2 SMNVEV, per germline (reference sequence). Trimming removed 8 bases from V and 2 bases from J, with 13 bases in between. CDR3 size: 13 residues. CDR3 DNA sequence: TGTGCCAGCTCTCGACAGGTCGCCTACGAGCAGTACTTC. Residues: CASSRQVAYEQYF.

This chain uses TRBV15 with TRBJ2-1; TRBD1 might be the D (6 bases). The CDR3 totals 14 residues. Germline CDR1 is LNHNV and CDR2 is YYDKDF (reference sequence). V dropped 5 bases and J dropped 11 bases, with 19 bases sitting between them. The CDR3 is CATSLPGTQIQQFF. CDR3 sequence (DNA): TGTGCCACCAGCCTACCCGGGACACAGATTCAGCAGTTCTTC.

The rearrangement links TRBV2 to TRBJ1-4; 9 bases align to TRBD1. The CDR3 sequence is 16 residues long. Germline CDR1 is SNHLY and CDR2 is FYNNEI. V dropped 5 bases and J dropped 2; count of bases not matched to a gene: 6. The CDR3 coding sequence is TGTGCCAGCAGTCCTGACAGGGGGAACACTAATGAAAAACTGTTTTTT. It specifies CASSPDRGNTNEKLFF. The complete variable domain, with remaining parts taken from reference TRBV2 and TRBJ1-4, reads EPEVTQTPSHQVTQMGQEVILRCVPISNHLYFYWYRQILGQKVEFLVSFYNNEISEKSEIFDDQFSVERPDGSNFTLKIRSTKLEDSAMYFCASSPDRGNTNEKLFFGSGTQLSVL.

Here the CDR3 reads CASSDGRGETQYF. CDR3 bases: TGTGCCAGCAGTGACGGCAGGGGCGAGACCCAGTACTTC. This sequence joins TRBV25-1 and TRBJ2-5; D might be TRBD1 (6 bases). Trimming pared 3 bases from V and 5 bases from J, leaving 10 bases between. Per the germline V gene, CDR1 is MGHDK and CDR2 is SYGVNS. The CDR3 is 13 residues long.

The rearrangement links TRBV7-2 to TRBJ1-2; D is uncertain. This CDR3 contains 15 residues. Germline V gene data show CDR1 as SGHTA and CDR2 as FQGNSA. V gave up 1 base and J gave up 0 bases, with 9 bases separating them. The CDR3 loop is CASSLERQANYGYTF. The CDR3 region has the DNA TGTGCCAGCAGCTTAGAGCGGCAGGCTAACTATGGCTACACCTTC.

The rearrangement links TRBV29-1 to TRBJ1-1; D gene unclear. V shed 4 bases and J shed 2 bases, with 8 bases lying between them. Germline V lookup: CDR1 SQVTM, CDR2 ANQGSEA. CDR3 size: 12 residues. The CDR3 loop is CSVGGKNTEAFF. For the CDR3, the DNA is TGCAGCGTTGGAGGGAAAAACACTGAAGCTTTCTTT. The full variable domain, with the rest looked up from reference TRBV29-1 and TRBJ1-1, is SAVISQKPSRDICQRGTSLTIQCQVDSQVTMMFWYRQQPGQSLTLIATANQGSEATYESGFVIDKFPISRPNLTFSTLTVSNMSPEDSSIYLCSVGGKNTEAFFGQGTRLTVV.

This clone has only one observation. The chain recombines TRBV2 with TRBJ2-3, with D possibly matching TRBD1 (7 bases). The CDR3 covers 13 residues. Germline V gene sequence: CDR1 SNHLY, CDR2 FYNNEI. V gave up 6 bases and J gave up 10 bases, with 17 bases separating them. The CDR3 is CASSTTGEEAQYF. The DNA for the CDR3 is TGTGCCAGCAGCACCACAGGGGAGGAAGCGCAGTATTTT.

This chain links TRBV4-3 with TRBJ2-7; 7 nucleotides align to TRBD2. In germline, CDR1 is LGHNA, CDR2 YSLEER. J lost 3 bases, V lost 4 bases, and 12 bases had no gene match. There are 16 residues in the CDR3. The CDR3 coding sequence is TGCGCCAGCAGCCTCAGCCCCCGGGACTACCTCTACGAGCAGTACTTC. Protein product: CASSLSPRDYLYEQYF.

The V gene is TRBV20-1, the J gene TRBJ2-1; D is unresolved. The CDR3 totals 12 residues. CDR1 is DFQATT, CDR2 SNEGSKA, per germline (reference sequence). V was cut by 3 bases and J by 6 bases, with 9 bases left in between. This CDR3 is CSASGNSNEQFF. CDR3 DNA: TGCAGTGCTAGTGGAAATAGCAATGAGCAGTTCTTC.

The chain has TRBV6-5 and TRBJ1-2; 9 nucleotides match TRBD1. Germline-derived CDR1 and CDR2 are MNHEY and SVGAGI. CDR3 length: 13 amino acids. V shed 6 bases, J shed 4 bases, and the junction held 3 bases outside the gene matches. Here the CDR3 reads CASRTDRGYGYTF. The CDR3 DNA follows: TGTGCCAGCAGGACGGACAGGGGCTATGGCTACACCTTC.